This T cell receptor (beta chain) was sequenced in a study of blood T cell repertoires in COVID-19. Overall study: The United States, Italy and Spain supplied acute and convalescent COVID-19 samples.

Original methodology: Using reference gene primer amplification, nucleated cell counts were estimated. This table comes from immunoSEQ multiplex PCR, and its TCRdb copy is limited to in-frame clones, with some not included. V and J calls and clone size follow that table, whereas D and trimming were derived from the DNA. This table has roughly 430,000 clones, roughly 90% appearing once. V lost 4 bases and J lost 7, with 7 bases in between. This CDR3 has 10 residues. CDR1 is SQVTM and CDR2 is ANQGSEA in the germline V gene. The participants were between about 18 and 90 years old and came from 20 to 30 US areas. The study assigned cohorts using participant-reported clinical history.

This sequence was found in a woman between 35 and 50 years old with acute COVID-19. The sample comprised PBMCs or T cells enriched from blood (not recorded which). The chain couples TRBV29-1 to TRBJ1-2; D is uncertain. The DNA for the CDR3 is TGCAGCGTTGCGCGGGGTGGCTACACCTTC. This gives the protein CSVARGGYTF.